The 13 T cell receptor beta chains below all came from one sample that was sequenced in a study of early T cells in non-severe SARS-CoV-2 infection (dated by TCRdb to 2020 to 2022). The library was prepared using 5' RACE. Sequencer: NextSeq 500. Using fastp at Q25 and MiXCR, TCRdb reprocessed the public reads and kept productive beta chains. When rows share a CDR3 protein, they turn into one entry using the most common DNA and genes. A total of 43,000 or so distinct CDR3 sequences appear in this sample, 3% to 4% of them only once. Less than 4% of the sample lies in the top ten. Material for sequencing was whole blood. Receptor source: an adult who was a healthcare worker with PCR-confirmed SARS-CoV-2 infection or an uninfected control (not recorded which).

In this sample, this clonotype turned up a few times. This chain joins TRBV7-9 and TRBJ2-3; no definite D call. V was cut by 1 base and J by 4 bases, with 3 bases left in between. Germline V gene lookup returns CDR1 SEHNR and CDR2 FQNEAQ (reference sequence). The CDR3 has 12 amino acids. DNA of the CDR3: TGTGCCAGCAGCTTAGAGGCAGATACGCAGTATTTT. This codes for CASSLEADTQYF.

This clonotype appeared many times. The DNA for the CDR3 is TGTGCCAGCTCACCCACCGGGACCGGGCAAGAGACCCAGTACTTC. It is translated as CASSPTGTGQETQYF. The V call is TRBV18, the J call TRBJ2-5, with D perhaps TRBD1 or TRBD2 (5 bases each). Germline values: CDR1 KGHSH, CDR2 LQKENI. This CDR3 is 15 amino acids long. V dropped 3 bases and J dropped 2 bases, with 13 bases sitting between them.

At least ten counts were recorded for this clonotype. The chain uses TRBV10-3 and TRBJ2-1; D is perhaps TRBD1 (5 bases). This CDR3 contains 12 residues. Germline CDR1 reads ENHRY; CDR2 reads SYGVKD. The V end was cut by 5 bases, the J end by 8 bases, with 10 bases between. In DNA, the CDR3 is TGTGCCATCAGTCTAGAAGGGGATGAGCAGTTCTTC. Protein product: CAISLEGDEQFF.

There are many counts of this clonotype. The chain recombines TRBV7-8 with TRBJ2-7; 9 bases line up with TRBD1. The germline V gene encodes CDR1 SGHVS and CDR2 FQNEAQ. The CDR3 is 16 residues long. V was clipped by 3 bases and J by 6 bases; unmatched bases: 12. The CDR3 DNA reads as TGTGCCAGCAGCTTTAGGGGACAGGGCGGGGGCGGCGAGCAGTACTTC. This sequence encodes CASSFRGQGGGGEQYF. Full variable domain (outside the CDR3, taken from reference TRBV7-8 and TRBJ2-7): GAGVSQSPRYKVAKRGQDVALRCDPISGHVSLFWYQQALGQGPEFLTYFQNEAQLDKSGLPSDRFFAERPEGSVSTLKIQRTQQEDSAVYLCASSFRGQGGGGEQYFGPGTRLTVT.

There are many counts of this clonotype. The chain joins TRBV11-3 to TRBJ2-5; no clear D. CDR1 is SGHNT and CDR2 is YENEEA in the germline V gene. The CDR3 length is 15 residues. V lost 4 bases and J 5 bases, leaving 17 bases between the germline ends. The CDR3 loop reads CASSSLSADGETQYF. The DNA for the CDR3 is TGTGCCAGCAGCTCCCTCTCTGCGGATGGGGAGACCCAGTACTTC. Complete variable domain (other parts from reference TRBV11-3 and TRBJ2-5): EAGVVQSPRYKIIEKKQPVAFWCNPISGHNTLYWYLQNLGQGPELLIRYENEEAVDDSQLPKDRFSAERLKGVDSTLKIQPAELGDSAVYLCASSSLSADGETQYFGPGTRLLVL.

This clonotype was seen repeatedly, ten times or more. CDR3 loop: CASSMFGLPEIEQFF. The CDR3 nucleotides are TGTGCCAGTAGTATGTTCGGACTGCCCGAGATAGAGCAGTTCTTC. V gene TRBV19 combines with J gene TRBJ2-1, with D possibly being TRBD2 (5 bases). V was clipped by 3 bases and J by 10 bases, with 19 bases between them. The CDR3 extends over 15 amino acids. Germline V lookup: CDR1 LNHDA, CDR2 SQIVND (reference sequence).

This clonotype was found many times. The genes are TRBV2 and TRBJ1-5; D remains ambiguous. V was shortened by 6 bases and J by 0 bases, with 12 bases between the two germline ends. The V gene's germline CDR1 is SNHLY and CDR2 FYNNEI. This CDR3 has 15 residues. CDR3 nucleotides: TGTGCCAGCAGATTGGGAGTATATAGCAATCAGCCCCAGCATTTT. Translating it yields CASRLGVYSNQPQHF.

This clonotype was observed a handful of times. Its ends do not fully match the called genes, so a read error is possible. This chain links TRBV7-7 with TRBJ2-2; tentatively, D is TRBD1 (5 bases). CDR1 SSHAT and CDR2 FNYEAQ come from the germline V gene (reference sequence). The CDR3 length is 15 residues. CDR3 in amino acids: CASSQAGYSTGELFF. The DNA for the CDR3 is TGTGCTAGCAGCCAGGCAGGGTATAGCACCGGGGAGCTGTTTTTT.

Notes on this clonotype: This could be a read error, since a much larger clone is one nucleotide away. V and J are TRBV7-9 and TRBJ2-1; D is unclear. The CDR3 contains 15 residues. From germline, CDR1 is SEHNR and CDR2 FQNEAQ (reference sequence). The CDR3: CVSSLRSSHMDEQFF. CDR3 nucleotides: TGTGTCAGCAGCTTACGGTCATCTCACATGGATGAGCAGTTCTTC. Complete variable domain (other parts from reference TRBV7-9 and TRBJ2-1): DTGVSQNPRHKITKRGQNVTFRCDPISEHNRLYWYRQTLGQGPEFLTYFQNEAQLEKSRLLSDRFSAERPKGSFSTLEIQRTEQGDSAMYLCVSSLRSSHMDEQFFGPGTRLTVL.

In this sample, this clonotype turned up many times. The genes are TRBV11-2 and TRBJ2-7; D remains unclear. Trimming removed 1 base from V and 7 bases from J, with 5 bases in between. The CDR3 length is 11 residues. Germline V gene sequence: CDR1 SGHAT, CDR2 FQNNGV. CDR3 in amino acids: CASSLGVEQYF. The DNA for the CDR3 is TGTGCCAGCAGCTTAGGAGTTGAGCAGTACTTC.

This clonotype was picked up many times. The V gene is TRBV2, the J gene TRBJ2-1; TRBD2 aligns across 7 bases. This CDR3 contains 14 residues. With V trimmed by 5 bases and J by 6 bases, 7 bases remained unmatched. Germline V gene lookup returns CDR1 SNHLY and CDR2 FYNNEI. The CDR3 nucleotides are TGTGCCAGCAGTAGCGGGGCAGGTTCCAATGAGCAGTTCTTC. Its translation is CASSSGAGSNEQFF.

This rearrangement joins TRBV19 to TRBJ2-7, with a tentative D call TRBD1 (6 bases). The CDR3 is 14 residues long. Germline V gives CDR1 LNHDA, CDR2 SQIVND (reference sequence). V lost 5 bases and J lost 6, with 17 bases in between. The chain's CDR3 is CASSAGVFASEQYF. CDR3 DNA sequence: TGTGCCAGTAGTGCAGGGGTCTTCGCCTCCGAGCAGTACTTC.

This clonotype was seen a handful of times. The chain combines TRBV14 with TRBJ2-2, with D uncertain. V was shortened by 1 base and J by 6 bases, with 9 bases between the two germline ends. CDR3 size: 14 residues. The germline gives CDR1 SGHDN, CDR2 FVKESK. DNA for the CDR3: TGTGCCAGCAGCCAAGTTCTGGACGCCGGGGAGCTGTTTTTT. Its translation is CASSQVLDAGELFF.